A selection of T cell receptor beta chains follows, all from one sample in a study of blood T cells in healthy people across ages. One entry per CDR3 protein, called by TCRdb with MiXCR from the 5' RACE reads. This sample has 1.2 million to 1.5 million distinct CDR3 sequences, with approximately 60% found just once. Specimen: blood. These receptor sequences come from a man aged 18 to 35 in good health. The CDR3 runs from the conserved cysteine through the conserved F or W. The D gene is left open where the match is weak. Size values are once, few and many counts, or a class for expanded clones, and some rows have none.

NA | TRBJ1-3 | TRBD1 | TRBV6-1 | CASRLDRAGNTIYF | TGTGCCAGCAGGCTGGACAGGGCTGGAAACACCATATATTTT
NA | TRBJ2-7 | TRBD1 | TRBV6-1 | CASIPLTGTGAAYEQYF | TGTGCCAGCATCCCCTTAACCGGGACAGGGGCGGCCTACGAGCAGTACTTC
NA | TRBJ2-1 | NA | TRBV20-1 | CSARATSGTYNEQFF | TGCAGTGCTAGGGCCACGAGCGGCACCTACAATGAGCAGTTCTTC
NA | TRBJ1-2 | NA | TRBV20-1 | CSTVVSSYGYTF | TGCAGTACGGTCGTCAGTTCCTATGGCTACACCTTC
NA | TRBJ2-1 | TRBD2 | TRBV5-1 | CASSLESGGAYNEQFF | TGCGCCAGCAGCTTGGAGAGCGGGGGGGCCTACAATGAGCAGTTCTTC
NA | TRBJ2-7 | NA | TRBV20-1 | CSAKLEYEQYF | TGCAGTGCTAAACTGGAATACGAGCAGTACTTC
NA | TRBJ2-1 | NA | TRBV7-9 | CASSPLSQLAGEQFF | TGTGCCAGCAGCCCATTGAGTCAGTTGGCGGGTGAGCAGTTCTTC
once | TRBJ1-2 | NA | TRBV12-3/TRBV12-4 | CASSPGEGIYGYTF | TGTGCCAGCAGTCCCGGGGAAGGAATCTATGGCTACACCTTC
NA | TRBJ2-1 | NA | TRBV12-3/TRBV12-4 | CASSPTSSQYNEQFF | TGTGCCAGCAGCCCCACTAGCAGCCAATACAATGAGCAGTTCTTC
NA | TRBJ2-1 | TRBD2 | TRBV30 | CASSLAGVDEQFF | TGTGCCTCCTCACTAGCGGGAGTGGATGAGCAGTTCTTC
NA | TRBJ2-7 | TRBD2 | TRBV2 | CASSEDSGRYEQYF | TGTGCCAGCAGTGAAGACAGCGGGAGGTACGAGCAGTACTTC
few | TRBJ2-5 | NA | TRBV4-2 | CASSQELALFQETQYF | TGTGCCAGCAGCCAAGAACTAGCTTTATTCCAAGAGACCCAGTACTTC
NA | TRBJ1-5 | NA | TRBV15 | CATSARGNSNQPQHF | TGTGCCACCAGCGCCCGAGGTAATAGCAATCAGCCCCAGCATTTT
few | TRBJ2-1 | NA | TRBV18 | CASSGGPGNEQFF | TGTGCCAGCTCGGGGGGGCCGGGCAATGAGCAGTTCTTC
NA | TRBJ2-7 | NA | TRBV27 | CASSPYQIFGRRGPYEQYF | TGTGCCAGCAGCCCTTACCAAATCTTCGGACGGCGGGGACCCTACGAGCAGTACTTC
NA | TRBJ2-3 | TRBD1 | TRBV6-5 | CASSSRDRYTDAQYF | TGTGCCAGCAGCTCCCGGGACAGATACACAGATGCGCAGTATTTT
NA | TRBJ2-1 | TRBD2 | TRBV20-1 | CSAPGASGRLNEQFF | TGCAGTGCACCCGGCGCTAGCGGGCGGTTGAATGAGCAGTTCTTC
NA | TRBJ2-5 | NA | TRBV5-1 | CASSLRGVGIDEQYF | TGCGCCAGCAGCTTGAGGGGAGTGGGGATCGATGAGCAGTACTTC
NA | TRBJ2-3 | TRBD2 | TRBV29-1 | CSASPTAGGPTDTQYF | TGCAGCGCATCACCCACAGCGGGAGGGCCCACAGATACGCAGTATTTT
NA | TRBJ1-1 | TRBD1 | TRBV29-1 | CSVPQGARDTEAFF | TGCAGCGTCCCCCAGGGGGCCCGGGACACTGAAGCTTTCTTT
NA | TRBJ2-3 | TRBD2 | TRBV7-2 | CASSLVAGELDTQYF | TGTGCCAGCAGCTTAGTGGCGGGGGAGCTAGATACGCAGTATTTT
many | TRBJ2-4 | NA | TRBV6-1 | CASSDATGGVNIQYF | TGTGCCAGCAGTGATGCGACAGGTGGCGTAAACATTCAGTACTTC
few | TRBJ2-1 | TRBD2 | TRBV20-1 | CSAKEREGLRVEQFF | TGCAGTGCCAAGGAGCGGGAGGGCCTTCGAGTTGAGCAGTTCTTC
NA | TRBJ2-1 | NA | TRBV4-2 | CASSQVVGGPDNEQFF | TGTGCCAGCAGCCAAGTCGTCGGGGGGCCTGACAATGAGCAGTTCTTC
NA | TRBJ1-5 | NA | TRBV12-3/TRBV12-4 | CASSVGHGNQPQHF | TGTGCCAGCAGTGTCGGACACGGCAATCAGCCCCAGCATTTT
NA | TRBJ2-7 | TRBD2 | TRBV7-2 | CASSQGLDAYEQYF | TGTGCCAGCAGCCAGGGACTAGACGCCTACGAGCAGTACTTC
few | TRBJ2-7 | TRBD1 | TRBV28 | CASRNPDRVNEQYF | TGTGCCAGCAGAAACCCGGACAGGGTGAACGAGCAGTACTTC
NA | TRBJ2-5 | TRBD2 | TRBV6-2/TRBV6-3 | CASSDGAGGKETQYF | TGTGCCAGCAGCGACGGAGCGGGGGGCAAAGAGACCCAGTACTTC
NA | TRBJ1-1 | NA | TRBV9 | CASSSNREAFF | TGTGCCAGCAGCTCGAACAGGGAAGCTTTCTTT
NA | TRBJ1-2 | TRBD1 | TRBV4-1 | CASSQDGQGTGYTF | TGCGCCAGCAGCCAAGACGGACAGGGGACTGGCTACACCTTC
NA | TRBJ2-5 | NA | TRBV20-1 | CSAQRTQYF | TGCAGTGCGCAACGGACCCAGTACTTC
once | TRBJ2-1 | TRBD1 | TRBV2 | CAIEGAGLQFF | TGTGCCATAGAGGGGGCAGGTCTGCAGTTCTTC
NA | TRBJ1-6 | NA | TRBV7-8 | CASSLVPGGTPLHF | TGTGCCAGCAGCTTAGTTCCCGGGGGCACACCCCTCCACTTT
NA | TRBJ1-5 | TRBD1 | TRBV4-1 | CASSQVPQGARNQPQHF | TGCGCCAGCAGCCAAGTTCCACAGGGGGCGCGGAATCAGCCCCAGCATTTT
once | TRBJ2-1 | NA | TRBV4-3 | CASSQDGGVVNNEQFF | TGCGCCAGCAGCCAAGATGGCGGGGTGGTTAACAATGAGCAGTTCTTC
NA | TRBJ1-2 | NA | TRBV27 | CASTTSRGNYGYTF | TGTGCCAGCACCACAAGTCGCGGTAACTATGGCTACACCTTC
few | TRBJ1-2 | NA | TRBV12-3/TRBV12-4 | CASSVGGTMSYTF | TGTGCCAGCAGCGTGGGGGGAACTATGAGCTACACCTTC
once | TRBJ2-3 | TRBD2 | TRBV20-1 | CSARTSGNSDTQYF | TGCAGTGCTAGGACTAGCGGGAATTCGGATACGCAGTATTTT
NA | TRBJ2-7 | TRBD2 | TRBV18 | CASSRSAAGDLSYEQYF | TGTGCCAGCTCCCGCTCGGCCGCGGGAGATCTTTCCTACGAGCAGTACTTC
NA | TRBJ1-5 | NA | TRBV2 | CASSEFGNQPQHF | TGTGCCAGCAGTGAATTCGGGAATCAGCCCCAGCATTTT
NA | TRBJ1-1 | NA | TRBV20-1 | CSAYSQEGAFF | TGCAGTGCTTACTCACAGGAGGGAGCTTTCTTT
few | TRBJ2-1 | NA | TRBV29-1 | CSVVTENYNEQFF | TGCAGCGTTGTAACCGAGAACTACAATGAGCAGTTCTTC
few | TRBJ2-4 | TRBD2 | TRBV2 | CASSEFGSGKQYF | TGTGCCAGCAGTGAATTTGGGAGCGGGAAGCAGTACTTC
few | TRBJ2-7 | NA | TRBV30 | CAWSGVEQYF | TGTGCCTGGAGTGGGGTCGAGCAGTACTTC
few | TRBJ1-6 | NA | TRBV20-1 | CSATLGQNSPLHF | TGCAGTGCTACTCTGGGACAAAATTCACCCCTCCACTTT
NA | TRBJ2-7 | NA | TRBV3-1 | CASSQLRAYEQYF | TGTGCCAGCAGCCAACTACGAGCCTACGAGCAGTACTTC
few | TRBJ2-6 | NA | TRBV10-3 | CAISESQLSGANVLTF | TGTGCCATCAGTGAGTCGCAACTCTCTGGGGCCAACGTCCTGACTTTC
NA | TRBJ1-2 | TRBD1 | TRBV13 | CASSLGGQGLFGYTF | TGTGCCAGCAGCCTTGGCGGACAGGGATTATTTGGCTACACCTTC
NA | TRBJ1-2 | NA | TRBV3-1 | CASIQVLGASAGYTF | TGTGCCAGCATCCAAGTTCTCGGGGCATCGGCCGGCTACACCTTC